This T cell receptor beta chain derives from a study of CD8 T cells in Susac syndrome. In this sample, this clonotype turned up once. Germline CDR1 reads KGHDR; CDR2 reads SFDVKD. The CDR3 runs to 13 residues. V was cut by 3 bases and J by 2 bases, with 5 bases left in between. With random hexamers, reverse transcription was performed on about 0.45 to 1 ug of RNA. TCRdb called the immunoSEQ multiplex PCR reads again in MiXCR, with one record for every CDR3 protein. The sample yields about 200,000 distinct CDR3 sequences, roughly 95% seen once. This sequence was found in a human donor in good health. V gene TRBV24-1 combines with J gene TRBJ2-3, with no clear D. Sequenced material: CD4+ T cells from PBMCs. DNA for the CDR3: TGTGCCACCAGTGATCCTAACACAGATACGCAGTATTTT. Translation: CATSDPNTDTQYF.